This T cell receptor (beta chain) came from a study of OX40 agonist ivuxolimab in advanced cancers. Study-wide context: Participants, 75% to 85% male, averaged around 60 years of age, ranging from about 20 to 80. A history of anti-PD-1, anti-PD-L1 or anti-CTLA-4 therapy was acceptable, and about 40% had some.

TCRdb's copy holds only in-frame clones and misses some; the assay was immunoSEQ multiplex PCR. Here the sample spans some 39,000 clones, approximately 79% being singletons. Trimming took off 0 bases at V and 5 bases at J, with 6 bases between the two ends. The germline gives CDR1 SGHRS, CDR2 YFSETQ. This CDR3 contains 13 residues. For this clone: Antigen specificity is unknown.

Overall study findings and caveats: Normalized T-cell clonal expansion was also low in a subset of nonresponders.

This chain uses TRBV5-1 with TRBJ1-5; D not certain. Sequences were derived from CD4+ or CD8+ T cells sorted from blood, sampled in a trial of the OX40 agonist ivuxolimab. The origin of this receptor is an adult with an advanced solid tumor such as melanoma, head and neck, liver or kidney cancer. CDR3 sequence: CASSLGPDQPQHF. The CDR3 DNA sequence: TGCGCCAGCAGCTTGGGGCCAGATCAGCCCCAGCATTTT.